This TCR beta chain was captured in a study of radiation and T cells in renal cell carcinoma. Study-wide context: Nephrectomy followed 15 Gy stereotactic body radiation by 4 weeks.

The sample's time point: blood 2 weeks post-SBRT. As to treatment: 15 Gy SBRT to primary tumor, nephrectomy 4 weeks later. The method was immunoSEQ multiplex PCR; TCRdb's version includes in-frame clones alone and lacks a portion of them. Of tens of thousands of clones detected, around 78% appear once; the ten largest clones hold about 7%. The sequence came from a man aged 55 to 70 with renal cell carcinoma. The input for sequencing was blood, taken from a patient whose treatment included radiotherapy and nephrectomy.

In DNA, the CDR3 is TGTGCCACCTCGACAGGGAACTTACATGGCTACACCTTC. Translation gives CATSTGNLHGYTF. V and J are TRBV28 and TRBJ1-2; TRBD1 matches at 7 bases. Germline assignment: CDR1 MDHEN and CDR2 SYDVKM. CDR3 size: 13 residues. V lost 10 bases and J lost 6; bases outside the gene matches: 11.